Listed below are T cell receptor beta chains from one sample, sequenced in a study of cytomegalovirus exposure and HLA in healthy donors. Measured with immunoSEQ multiplex PCR; TCRdb has only the in-frame clones, and not every one. The table lists about 100,000 clones, approximately 79% of them singletons, with roughly 19% in the top ten. What was sequenced was PBMCs. The receptors here all came from an older woman in good health and CMV-seropositive. Both conserved end residues are part of each CDR3. A D gene is named only where the DNA matches it firmly. Expanded clones are given a class, and other clones once, few, many or no size at all.

. | TRBJ2-3 | TRBV21-1 | . | CARTIQGRIVWGPDTQYF | TGTGCCAGGACCATTCAGGGAAGAATAGTCTGGGGCCCAGATACGCAGTATTTT
few | TRBJ1-5 | TRBV7-9 | . | CASSFESNQPQHF | TGTGCCAGCAGCTTCGAGAGCAATCAGCCCCAGCATTTT
. | TRBJ2-1 | TRBV9 | . | CASSVGRETGNEQFF | TGTGCCAGCAGCGTAGGCAGGGAAACAGGCAATGAGCAGTTCTTC
. | TRBJ2-3 | TRBV27 | TRBD2 | CASHLAGIQYF | TGTGCCAGTCACCTAGCGGGGATCCAGTATTTT
few | TRBJ1-1 | TRBV7-9 | . | CASSLAGHSVEAFF | TGTGCCAGCAGCTTAGCGGGACACTCCGTCGAAGCTTTCTTT
. | TRBJ1-4 | TRBV6-5 | . | CASRRVSTYEKLFF | TGTGCCAGCAGGAGGGTCTCTACCTATGAAAAACTGTTTTTT
. | TRBJ2-1 | TRBV2 | . | CASSPDSYNEQFF | TGTGCCAGCAGTCCGGACAGTTACAATGAGCAGTTCTTC
. | TRBJ2-4 | TRBV6-1 | . | CASTKSRKNIQYF | TGTGCCAGCACTAAAAGTAGAAAAAACATTCAGTACTTC
. | TRBJ2-5 | TRBV5-6 | TRBD2 | CASSLILAGGETQYF | TGTGCCAGCAGCTTGATACTAGCGGGAGGAGAGACCCAGTACTTC
. | TRBJ2-3 | TRBV7-3 | TRBD1 | CASSSTGDDTQYF | TGTGCCAGCAGCTCGACAGGGGATGATACGCAGTATTTT
few | TRBJ2-5 | TRBV7-3 | TRBD2 | CASSLVAGGEETQYF | TGTGCCAGCAGCTTAGTAGCGGGAGGTGAAGAGACCCAGTACTTC
. | TRBJ2-7 | TRBV6-6 | TRBD2 | CASRPPTSGTTYEQYF | TGTGCCAGCAGACCCCCCACTAGCGGGACGACCTACGAGCAGTACTTC
. | TRBJ1-3 | TRBV19 | . | CASSVGFHSGNTIYF | TGTGCCAGTAGTGTGGGCTTTCACTCTGGAAACACCATATATTTT
. | TRBJ1-4 | TRBV29-1 | TRBD1 | CSVEDRDGLFF | TGCAGCGTAGAGGACAGGGACGGCCTGTTTTTT
. | TRBJ2-4 | TRBV30 | . | CAWMNGAKNIQYF | TGTGCCTGGATGAACGGAGCCAAAAACATTCAGTACTTC
. | TRBJ2-1 | TRBV28 | TRBD1 | CASTDRENEQFF | TGTGCCAGCACGGACAGGGAGAATGAGCAGTTCTTC
few | TRBJ1-1 | TRBV4-2 | TRBD1 | CASSRWGQGDTEAFF | TGTGCCAGCAGCCGCTGGGGACAGGGGGACACTGAAGCTTTCTTT
. | TRBJ2-6 | TRBV7-9 | . | CASSTSGGANVLTF | TGTGCCAGCAGTACATCTGGTGGGGCCAACGTCCTGACTTTC
. | TRBJ1-1 | TRBV9 | . | CASSPGVTEAFF | TGTGCCAGCAGCCCGGGGGTTACTGAAGCTTTCTTT
. | TRBJ1-2 | TRBV10-3 | . | CAISESGGPRGVGYTF | TGTGCCATCAGTGAGTCGGGGGGACCGCGTGGGGTAGGCTACACCTTC
. | TRBJ1-1 | TRBV6-5 | . | CASSYTVNTEAFF | TGTGCCAGCAGTTACACGGTGAACACTGAAGCTTTCTTT
. | TRBJ2-1 | TRBV4-2 | TRBD1 | CASSQDPDRANEQFF | TGTGCCAGCAGCCAAGATCCGGACAGGGCCAATGAGCAGTTCTTC
. | TRBJ2-3 | TRBV29-1 | . | CSVPPSGTDTQYF | TGCAGCGTCCCTCCCAGCGGCACAGATACGCAGTATTTT
. | TRBJ2-1 | TRBV2 | TRBD1 | CASSDRDRGNNEQFF | TGTGCCAGCAGTGACCGGGACAGGGGAAACAATGAGCAGTTCTTC
. | TRBJ2-7 | TRBV6-6 | . | CASVDSPWGADYEQYF | TGTGCCAGCGTTGACTCCCCCTGGGGAGCCGACTACGAGCAGTACTTC
. | TRBJ2-1 | TRBV7-9 | . | CASSLRTGGLNNEQFF | TGTGCCAGCAGCCTTCGGACTGGCGGGCTGAACAATGAGCAGTTCTTC
once | TRBJ2-7 | TRBV28 | . | CASSHYEQYF | TGTGCCAGCAGCCACTACGAGCAGTACTTC